This TCR beta chain was sequenced during a study of somatic mutations in cytotoxic T cells in rheumatoid arthritis. V gave up 5 bases and J gave up 4 bases; unmatched junction bases: 4. The CDR3 runs 13 residues. Germline V gene lookup returns CDR1 MNHEY and CDR2 SMNVEV (reference sequence). Magnetic beads with positive selection isolated CD4+ and CD8+ fractions, whose purity was verified by flow cytometry. The table came from immunoSEQ multiplex PCR; TCRdb's copy has only in-frame clones and leaves some out. Of tens of thousands of clones detected, roughly 80% appear once; the ten largest clones hold around 3.8%.

The chain uses TRBV27 and TRBJ1-1, with TRBD1 matching 7 bases. The clonotype originates from an adult with rheumatoid arthritis. The sequenced sample was CD8+ T cells sorted from blood. The CDR3 region has the DNA TGTGCCAGCAGTCCTAACAGGGGCACTGAAGCTTTCTTT. Its protein is CASSPNRGTEAFF.